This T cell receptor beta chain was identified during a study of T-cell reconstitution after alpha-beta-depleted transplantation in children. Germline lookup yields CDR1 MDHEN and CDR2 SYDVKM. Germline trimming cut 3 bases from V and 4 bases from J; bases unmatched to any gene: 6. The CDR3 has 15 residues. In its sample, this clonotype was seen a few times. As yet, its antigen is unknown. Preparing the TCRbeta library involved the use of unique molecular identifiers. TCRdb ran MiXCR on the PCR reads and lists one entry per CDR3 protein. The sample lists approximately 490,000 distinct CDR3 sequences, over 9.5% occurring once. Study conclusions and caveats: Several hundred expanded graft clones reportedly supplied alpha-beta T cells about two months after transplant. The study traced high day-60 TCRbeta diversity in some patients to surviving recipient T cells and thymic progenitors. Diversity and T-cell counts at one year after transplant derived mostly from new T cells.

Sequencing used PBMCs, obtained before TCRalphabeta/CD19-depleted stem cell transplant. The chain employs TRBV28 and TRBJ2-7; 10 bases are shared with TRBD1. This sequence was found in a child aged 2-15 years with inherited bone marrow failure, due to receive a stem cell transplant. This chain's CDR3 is CASSFGPGQGYEQYF. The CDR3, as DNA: TGTGCCAGCAGTTTCGGACCGGGACAGGGGTACGAGCAGTACTTC.